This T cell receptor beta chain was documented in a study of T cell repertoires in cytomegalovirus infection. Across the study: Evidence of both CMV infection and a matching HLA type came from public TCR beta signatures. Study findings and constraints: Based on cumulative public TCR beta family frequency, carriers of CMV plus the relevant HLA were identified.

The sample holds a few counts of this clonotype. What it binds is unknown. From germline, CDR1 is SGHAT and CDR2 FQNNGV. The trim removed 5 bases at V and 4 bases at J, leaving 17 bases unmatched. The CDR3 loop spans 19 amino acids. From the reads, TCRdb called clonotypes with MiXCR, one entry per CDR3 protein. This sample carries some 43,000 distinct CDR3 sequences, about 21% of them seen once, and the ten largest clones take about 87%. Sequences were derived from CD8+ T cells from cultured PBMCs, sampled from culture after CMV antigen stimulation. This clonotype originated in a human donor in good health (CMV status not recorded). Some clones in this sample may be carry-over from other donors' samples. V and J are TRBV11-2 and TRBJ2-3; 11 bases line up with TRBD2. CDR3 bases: TGTGCCAGCAGCCATCCTGTCGTAGCGGGAGGGCCGAGGTCAGATACGCAGTATTTT. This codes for CASSHPVVAGGPRSDTQYF. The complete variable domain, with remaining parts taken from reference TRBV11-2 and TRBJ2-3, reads EAGVAQSPRYKIIEKRQSVAFWCNPISGHATLYWYQQILGQGPKLLIQFQNNGVVDDSQLPKDRFSAERLKGVDSTLKIQPAKLEDSAVYLCASSHPVVAGGPRSDTQYFGPGTRLTVL.